This TCR beta chain was recorded in a study of blood T cell repertoires in COVID-19. The data were produced by immunoSEQ multiplex PCR, yet TCRdb's version contains in-frame clones alone and is incomplete. Found here are 160,000 or so clones, roughly 77% of them singletons; the top ten hold around 9.9%. The V end lost 5 bases, the J end lost 1 base, and 22 bases lay between the germline ends. The CDR3 consists of 18 residues. CDR1 is LGHDT and CDR2 is YNNKEL in the germline V gene (reference sequence). The receptor was isolated from a human donor in a cohort sampled during active COVID-19. Sequenced sample: peripheral blood. The V call is TRBV3-1 (or the pseudogene TRBV3-2), the J call TRBJ2-3; D might be TRBD2 (6 bases). The CDR3 loop is CASSASGLHPLGTDTQYF. CDR3 DNA: TGTGCCAGCAGCGCCTCGGGACTCCACCCCCTTGGCACAGATACGCAGTATTTT.